These 3 T cell receptor beta chains were all obtained from the same sample, sequenced in a study of shared clonotypes between healthy human individuals. Here immunoSEQ multiplex PCR was the method, and the copy in TCRdb shows in-frame clones only, minus some. The data hold roughly 2.1 million clones, with around 93% observed a single time. Positively selected for CCR7, the CD45RO-negative cells used as naive CD8 cells excluded terminally differentiated effector memory CD45RA+ cells. Sequencing used naive CD8+ T cells from PBMCs. The receptor source for this set is a man between 18 and 35 years old in good health. Some clones in this sample may be carry-over from other donors' samples.

This chain links TRBV25-1 with TRBJ2-3; D is unresolved. Germline V gene data show CDR1 as MGHDK and CDR2 as SYGVNS. The CDR3 has 15 amino acids. V dropped 1 base and J dropped 4 bases, with 12 bases sitting between them. In nucleotides, the CDR3 is TGTGCCAGCAGTGAATCGGGCCATAGAGCAGATACGCAGTATTTT. It specifies CASSESGHRADTQYF.

This chain joins TRBV28 and TRBJ1-1; D not certain. Germline CDR1 MDHEN, CDR2 SYDVKM. V was pared by 11 bases and J by 5 bases, with 15 bases between. The CDR3 spans 12 residues. The CDR3: CAGIMGRTEAFF. For the CDR3, the DNA is TGTGCCGGCATAATGGGGAGGACTGAAGCTTTCTTT.

For this clone: Additional DNA sequences in this sample encode the identical CDR3. The genes are TRBV5-1 and TRBJ2-7; 9 nucleotides line up with TRBD1. From germline, CDR1 is SGHRS and CDR2 YFSETQ. The CDR3 consists of 14 residues. V lost 3 bases to trimming and J lost 2 bases; unmatched junction nucleotides: 3. The CDR3 loop is CASSWGQGTYEQYF. CDR3 coding DNA: TGCGCCAGCAGCTGGGGACAGGGAACCTACGAGCAGTACTTC.